These 15 T cell receptor beta chains came from one sample sequenced in a study of T cell responses to AZD1222 COVID-19 vaccine. Assay used: immunoSEQ multiplex PCR; TCRdb lists only in-frame clones, some missing. The sample records 200,000 to 300,000 clones, 80% to 95% being singletons. Sequences were derived from peripheral blood, sampled on day 0 of AZD1222 vaccination. All receptors derive from an adult in good health.

The chain has TRBV9 and TRBJ1-4; tentatively, D is TRBD1 (6 bases). This CDR3 is 14 amino acids long. The germline V gene encodes CDR1 SGDLS and CDR2 YYNGEE. Trimming pared 0 bases from V and 7 bases from J, leaving 10 bases between. CDR3 coding DNA: TGTGCCAGCAGCGTAGAGCCAGGGGCTGAAAAACTGTTTTTT. Encoded protein: CASSVEPGAEKLFF. Full variable domain (outside the CDR3, taken from reference TRBV9 and TRBJ1-4): DSGVTQTPKHLITATGQRVTLRCSPRSGDLSVYWYQQSLDQGLQFLIQYYNGEERAKGNILERFSAQQFPDLHSELNLSSLELGDSALYFCASSVEPGAEKLFFGSGTQLSVL.

J is TRBJ2-7 and V is TRBV7-2; TRBD2 matches at 12 bases. The J segment lost 5 bases and the V segment lost 2 bases, leaving 13 bases of the junction unmatched. Germline CDR1 SGHTA, CDR2 FQGNSA. The CDR3 length is 18 residues. The chain's CDR3 is CASSLSPSGRALGNEQYF. The CDR3 DNA is TGTGCCAGCAGCTTAAGTCCTAGCGGGAGGGCCTTGGGGAACGAGCAGTACTTC.

The chain combines TRBV4-2 with TRBJ2-3, with 7 bases matching TRBD1. Trimming removed 1 base from V and 1 base from J; junction bases left unmatched: 2. The germline V gene encodes CDR1 LGHNA and CDR2 YNFKEQ. The CDR3 covers 15 residues. CDR3 sequence reads: CASSQVTGGTDTQYF. The CDR3 bases are TGTGCCAGCAGCCAAGTCACAGGGGGCACAGATACGCAGTATTTT.

V usage is TRBV4-1 and J usage is TRBJ1-1; TRBD1 is a possible D gene (5 bases). This CDR3 has 15 amino acids. The ends were cut back, 2 bases at V and 11 bases at J, with 21 bases in the middle. Per the germline V gene, CDR1 is MGHRA and CDR2 is YSYEKL. The CDR3 region has the DNA TGCGCCAGCAGCCAACTGAAGGAAGGGGCCTTGGGGGCTTTCTTT. Its protein product is CASSQLKEGALGAFF.

The rearrangement links TRBV10-2 to TRBJ1-1; 7 bases are shared with TRBD1. Germline V gene sequence: CDR1 WSHSY, CDR2 SAAADI. V dropped 4 bases and J dropped 3; count of bases not matched to a gene: 14. CDR3 size: 17 residues. The CDR3 DNA follows: TGCGCCAGCAGTGCCCTTAACAGGGGTAATGTGGACACTGAAGCTTTCTTT. This codes for CASSALNRGNVDTEAFF.

The V gene is TRBV28, the J gene TRBJ2-7; 8 nucleotides align to TRBD1. V trimming: 6 bases; J trimming: 4 bases; junction bases outside the gene matches: 5. CDR3 length equals 13 residues. The germline V gene has CDR1 MDHEN and CDR2 SYDVKM. The CDR3 bases are TGTGCCAGCAGCCTCAGGGGGCCTTACGAGCAGTACTTC. Its translation: CASSLRGPYEQYF.

The chain couples TRBV7-9 to TRBJ1-3; TRBD1 is a possible D gene (5 bases). V lost 0 bases and J 0 bases, leaving 12 bases between the germline ends. From germline, CDR1 is SEHNR and CDR2 FQNEAQ (reference sequence). This CDR3 spans 17 amino acids. The chain's CDR3 is CASSLAGHPTSGNTIYF. As DNA, the CDR3 is TGTGCCAGCAGCTTAGCCGGACACCCAACCTCTGGAAACACCATATATTTT.

This chain connects TRBV19 to TRBJ1-4, with a possible D match to TRBD1 (5 bases). CDR3 length: 12 residues. The V and J ends lost 5 bases and 7 bases respectively, with 8 bases between them. Germline lookup yields CDR1 LNHDA and CDR2 SQIVND (reference sequence). The CDR3 sequence: CASSEGLEKLFF. CDR3 bases: TGTGCCAGTAGTGAGGGGCTTGAAAAACTGTTTTTT.

This chain uses TRBV28 with TRBJ1-1; D not certain. V gave up 2 bases and J gave up 8 bases, with 15 bases separating them. Germline lookup yields CDR1 MDHEN and CDR2 SYDVKM. The CDR3 has 14 residues. CDR3 loop: CASSLSLRVLEAFF. CDR3 bases: TGTGCCAGCAGTTTAAGTCTTAGGGTCCTGGAAGCTTTCTTT.

The CDR3 DNA follows: TGTGCCAGCAGCTCCACGGGAGAAAGTAGCACAGATACGCAGTATTTT. It is translated as CASSSTGESSTDTQYF. The J gene is TRBJ2-3, the V gene TRBV13; D may be TRBD2 (6 bases). The CDR3 consists of 16 residues. The germline V gene has CDR1 PRHDT and CDR2 FYEKMQ (reference sequence). Trimming pared 4 bases from V and 0 bases from J, leaving 14 bases between. Complete variable domain (other parts from reference TRBV13 and TRBJ2-3): AAGVIQSPRHLIKEKRETATLKCYPIPRHDTVYWYQQGPGQDPQFLISFYEKMQSDKGSIPDRFSAQQFSDYHSELNMSSLELGDSALYFCASSSTGESSTDTQYFGPGTRLTVL.

This chain connects TRBV2 to TRBJ1-2; 12 positions match TRBD1. J was trimmed by 4 bases and V by 1 base; bases with no gene match: 7. This CDR3 has 17 amino acids. Germline CDR1 and CDR2: SNHLY and FYNNEI. DNA for the CDR3: TGTGCCAGCAGTGAAGGTGGGGGACAGGGGGCTGCCTATGGCTACACCTTC. This sequence encodes CASSEGGGQGAAYGYTF.

The chain carries TRBV5-1 and TRBJ2-1; 8 nucleotides agree with TRBD1. The CDR3 is 15 residues long. The germline V gene has CDR1 SGHRS and CDR2 YFSETQ. V shed 5 bases and J 4 bases; nucleotides not matched to a gene: 8. The CDR3 reads CASSRTGSLYNEQFF. The DNA of the CDR3 is TGCGCCAGCAGTCGGACAGGGTCCCTATACAATGAGCAGTTCTTC. Full variable domain (remainder filled in from reference TRBV5-1 and TRBJ2-1): KAGVTQTPRYLIKTRGQQVTLSCSPISGHRSVSWYQQTPGQGLQFLFEYFSETQRNKGNFPGRFSGRQFSNSRSEMNVSTLELGDSALYLCASSRTGSLYNEQFFGPGTRLTVL.

This chain connects TRBV5-1 to TRBJ1-2; D gene unclear. The CDR3 runs to 13 residues. The V and J ends lost 4 bases and 8 bases respectively, with 15 bases between them. From germline, CDR1 is SGHRS and CDR2 YFSETQ. The CDR3 region has the DNA TGCGCCAGCAGCCCGGAGCGGGCCCGGGGCTACACCTTC. It codes for CASSPERARGYTF.

The CDR3 region is CSVGGAVRTEAFF. The CDR3 DNA reads as TGCAGCGTCGGAGGGGCTGTCCGTACTGAAGCTTTCTTT. The rearrangement uses TRBV29-1 and TRBJ1-1; a possible D gene is TRBD1 (5 bases). The CDR3 loop spans 13 amino acids. Trimming stripped 6 bases from V and 5 bases from J, with 16 bases between. Germline V gene sequence: CDR1 SQVTM, CDR2 ANQGSEA.

The chain joins TRBV15 to TRBJ1-5, with D perhaps matching TRBD1 (6 bases). Trimming took off 1 base at V and 5 bases at J, with 9 bases between the two ends. Germline lookup yields CDR1 LNHNV and CDR2 YYDKDF (reference sequence). There are 14 residues in the CDR3. The CDR3 here is CATSRVDSYQPQHF. The CDR3 nucleotides read TGTGCCACCAGCAGAGTGGACAGTTATCAGCCCCAGCATTTT. The full variable domain, rest sourced from reference TRBV15 and TRBJ1-5, is DAMVIQNPRYQVTQFGKPVTLSCSQTLNHNVMYWYQQKSSQAPKLLFHYYDKDFNNEADTPDNFQSRRPNTSFCFLDIRSPGLGDTAMYLCATSRVDSYQPQHFGDGTRLSIL.